This paragraph covers one T cell receptor (beta chain) sequence. The antigen is undetermined. Germline CDR1 is SGHAT and CDR2 is FQNNGV. The CDR3 covers 17 residues. The ends were cut back, 5 bases at V and 8 bases at J, with 24 bases in the middle. The sample originates from a study of cytomegalovirus exposure and HLA in healthy donors. Study observations and caveats: CMV antigen specificity of a few CMV-associated chains was confirmed in vitro.

Data came from immunoSEQ multiplex PCR; TCRdb stores just in-frame clones and leaves some out. The sample includes about 130,000 clones, 80% to 90% seen only once; the top ten take about 10%. V and J are TRBV11-2 and TRBJ2-2, with D possibly being TRBD2 (6 bases). Sequenced: PBMCs. This clonotype originated in a woman younger than 35 in good health and CMV-seropositive. CDR3 sequence: CASSVGTYYTKEGELFF. The CDR3 DNA is TGTGCCAGCAGCGTAGGGACTTATTATACCAAGGAGGGGGAGCTGTTTTTT.